These T cell receptor beta chains were read from a single sample in a study of CD8 T cells in ankylosing spondylitis. In TCRdb, the 5' RACE reads were re-called with MiXCR into one record per CDR3 protein. The sample lists around 140,000 distinct CDR3 sequences; approximately 10% were seen once. The specimen was blood, either unsorted or a sorted T cell fraction (not recorded which). The receptors come from a female donor with ankylosing spondylitis or in good health (not recorded which). CDR3s include the opening cysteine and the closing phenylalanine or tryptophan. D genes are given only for firm matches. A row's size may be missing; if present it is once, few, many or a size class.

j_gene	v_gene	abundance	d_gene	CDR3aa	CDR3nt
TRBJ1-2	TRBV15	many	-	CATSRGGANYGYTF	TGTGCCACCAGCAGAGGTGGGGCTAACTATGGCTACACCTTC
TRBJ1-2	TRBV7-3	many	-	CASSLTADNYGYTF	TGTGCCAGCAGCTTAACAGCAGATAACTATGGCTACACCTTC
TRBJ2-3	TRBV18	-	-	CASSSRGGPTDTQYF	TGTGCCAGCTCATCAAGAGGGGGACCCACAGATACGCAGTATTTT
TRBJ2-7	TRBV5-1	few	-	CASSLAPGFSYEQYF	TGCGCCAGCAGCTTGGCCCCAGGATTCTCCTACGAGCAGTACTTC
TRBJ2-1	TRBV7-8	many	-	CASSLGSSANNEQFF	TGTGCCAGCAGCTTAGGATCTAGCGCGAACAATGAGCAGTTCTTC
TRBJ2-7	TRBV20-1	many	TRBD1	CSAFNGQGGEQYF	TGCAGCGCGTTTAACGGACAGGGAGGCGAGCAGTACTTC
TRBJ1-4	TRBV14	many	-	CASSRAGSTNEKLFF	TGTGCCAGCAGCCGAGCAGGGTCAACTAATGAAAAACTGTTTTTT
TRBJ1-1	TRBV12-3/TRBV12-4	many	-	CASSPEWLNTEAFF	TGTGCCAGCAGCCCCGAGTGGCTGAACACTGAAGCTTTCTTT
TRBJ1-1	TRBV7-9	few	-	CASSFGALDTEAFF	TGTGCCAGCAGCTTCGGGGCGTTGGACACTGAAGCTTTCTTT
TRBJ2-2	TRBV6-1	-	-	CASSEDWVSGELFF	TGTGCCAGCAGTGAGGACTGGGTTTCAGGGGAGCTGTTTTTT
TRBJ2-7	TRBV6-1	many	-	CASSEWDTPGHEQYF	TGTGCCAGCAGTGAATGGGACACTCCAGGGCACGAGCAGTACTTC
TRBJ1-1	TRBV30	-	-	CAWTSPGELTGKNTEAFF	TGTGCCTGGACCTCTCCTGGGGAGTTAACCGGGAAGAACACTGAAGCTTTCTTT
TRBJ1-4	TRBV18	many	TRBD1	CASSPPRRQGDEKLFF	TGTGCCAGCTCACCACCGCGGAGACAGGGAGACGAAAAACTGTTTTTT
TRBJ2-1	TRBV11-3	many	-	CASSLGAGGEQFF	TGTGCCAGCAGCTTAGGGGCTGGGGGAGAGCAGTTCTTC
TRBJ2-2	TRBV7-3	many	-	CASSLHGISGELFF	TGTGCCAGCAGCTTACACGGAATTTCCGGGGAGCTGTTTTTT
TRBJ1-2	TRBV30	-	-	CAWSLQSNYGYTF	TGTGCCTGGAGTTTACAGAGTAACTATGGCTACACCTTC
TRBJ1-5	TRBV23-1	few	-	CASSQWGWVGHQPQHF	TGCGCCAGCAGTCAATGGGGTTGGGTGGGACATCAGCCCCAGCATTTT
TRBJ2-5	TRBV7-8	once	-	CASSPRDHSPRETQYF	TGTGCCAGCAGCCCCCGGGACCATTCTCCTCGGGAGACCCAGTACTTC
TRBJ1-1	TRBV30	few	-	CAWSVNRNTEAFF	TGTGCCTGGAGTGTAAACCGGAACACTGAAGCTTTCTTT
TRBJ2-7	TRBV7-9	many	-	CASSLEAAYEQYF	TGTGCCAGCAGCTTAGAGGCGGCTTACGAGCAGTACTTC
TRBJ2-6	TRBV7-2	many	-	CASRPSPGSGANVLTF	TGTGCCAGCAGACCTTCCCCGGGATCCGGGGCCAACGTCCTGACTTTC
TRBJ1-5	TRBV30	many	TRBD1	CAWSSDRDQPQHF	TGTGCCTGGAGTTCGGACAGGGATCAGCCCCAGCATTTT
TRBJ2-3	TRBV4-1	many	-	CASSQSTGLRTDTQYF	TGCGCCAGCAGCCAATCTACAGGGCTGAGGACAGATACGCAGTATTTT
TRBJ1-1	TRBV29-1	many	-	CSVRGRGNTEAFF	TGCAGCGTCCGCGGACGGGGGAACACTGAAGCTTTCTTT
TRBJ2-3	TRBV7-2	few	-	CASSRIRASTDTQYF	TGTGCCAGCAGCCGGATACGTGCTAGCACAGATACGCAGTATTTT
TRBJ2-1	TRBV6-1	-	-	CATIEGSLYNEQFF	TGTGCCACCATCGAGGGAAGCTTATACAATGAGCAGTTCTTC
TRBJ2-7	TRBV5-1	many	TRBD2	CASTNRPTSGLNEQYF	TGCGCCAGCACCAACCGCCCGACTAGCGGACTTAACGAGCAGTACTTC
TRBJ2-1	TRBV5-1	many	-	CASSLRKGNEQFF	TGCGCCAGCAGCTTAAGAAAGGGCAATGAGCAGTTCTTC
TRBJ2-2	TRBV12-3/TRBV12-4	many	-	CASSTSGGELFF	TGTGCCAGCAGTACCAGTGGGGGGGAGCTGTTTTTT
TRBJ2-7	TRBV5-6	many	-	CASSLRRRSSYEQYF	TGTGCCAGCAGCTTGCGAAGAAGGAGCTCCTACGAGCAGTACTTC
TRBJ2-1	TRBV7-2	many	-	CASSWSGPNEQFF	TGTGCCAGCAGCTGGAGCGGGCCTAATGAGCAGTTCTTC
TRBJ2-3	TRBV20-1	many	TRBD2	CSATGTSGGLTDTQYF	TGCAGTGCCACCGGGACTAGCGGGGGCCTCACAGATACGCAGTATTTT
TRBJ2-3	TRBV7-3	many	-	CASSLRFSDTQYF	TGTGCCAGCAGCTTACGTTTCAGCGATACGCAGTATTTT
TRBJ2-7	TRBV28	many	-	CASTLAGGAVYEQYF	TGTGCCAGCACGTTAGCAGGGGGGGCAGTGTACGAGCAGTACTTC
TRBJ2-2	TRBV10-2	-	TRBD2	CASSHNPGLAYTGELFF	TGCGCCAGCAGTCACAATCCGGGACTAGCGTACACCGGGGAGCTGTTTTTT
TRBJ2-1	TRBV12-3/TRBV12-4	many	-	CASSFGGRRGNEQFF	TGTGCCAGCAGTTTCGGGGGAAGGAGGGGGAATGAGCAGTTCTTC
TRBJ1-1	TRBV12-3/TRBV12-4	many	-	CASTQRAEAFF	TGTGCCAGCACTCAACGCGCTGAAGCTTTCTTT
TRBJ2-3	TRBV7-3	many	-	CASSLLLGPTDTQYF	TGTGCCAGCAGCTTATTGCTAGGACCCACAGATACGCAGTATTTT
TRBJ2-5	TRBV15	many	-	CATSRGIRTGQETQYF	TGTGCCACCAGCAGAGGAATCAGGACGGGCCAAGAGACCCAGTACTTC
TRBJ2-1	TRBV12-3/TRBV12-4	many	TRBD2	CASSLRLAGVNEQFF	TGTGCCAGCAGTTTACGACTAGCGGGGGTCAATGAGCAGTTCTTC
TRBJ2-3	TRBV12-3/TRBV12-4	many	-	CASSIKQRASPGDTQYF	TGTGCCAGCAGTATCAAGCAACGGGCCAGCCCCGGAGATACGCAGTATTTT
TRBJ1-5	TRBV28	-	TRBD1	CASSTRDRGNQPQHF	TGTGCCAGCAGCACCCGGGACAGGGGCAATCAGCCCCAGCATTTT
TRBJ2-1	TRBV20-1	many	-	CSARGDLWGFNEQFF	TGCAGTGCTAGAGGTGACCTATGGGGTTTCAATGAGCAGTTCTTC
TRBJ2-4	TRBV11-2	many	TRBD1	CASSLGFHPGQGDLAKNIQYF	TGTGCCAGCAGCTTAGGTTTTCATCCGGGACAGGGTGATTTGGCCAAAAACATTCAGTACTTC
TRBJ2-5	TRBV9	many	TRBD2	CASSTRVAGGLVETQYF	TGTGCCAGCAGCACTCGGGTAGCGGGAGGATTGGTAGAGACCCAGTACTTC
TRBJ2-3	TRBV5-1	medium-sized	TRBD2	CASSLGLADADTQYF	TGCGCCAGCAGCTTGGGACTAGCGGACGCAGATACGCAGTATTTT
TRBJ2-5	TRBV6-1	few	-	CASRSPGSMETQYF	TGTGCCAGCAGATCTCCGGGATCCATGGAGACCCAGTACTTC
TRBJ2-1	TRBV20-1	many	-	CSASPLGASYNEQFF	TGCAGTGCTAGCCCCCTAGGAGCGTCCTACAATGAGCAGTTCTTC
TRBJ1-2	TRBV5-1	few	-	CASSLGGTLNYGYTF	TGCGCCAGCAGCTTGGGAGGGACCCTTAACTATGGCTACACCTTC
TRBJ1-1	TRBV12-3/TRBV12-4	-	-	CASSPRTNIVLMNTEAFF	TGTGCCAGCAGCCCTAGGACGAATATAGTTCTAATGAACACTGAAGCTTTCTTT
TRBJ1-1	TRBV5-1	-	-	CASSLGSPQGEAFF	TGCGCCAGCAGCTTGGGGTCCCCTCAGGGGGAAGCTTTCTTT
TRBJ1-3	TRBV5-1	many	-	CASSFGGMSGNTIYF	TGCGCCAGCAGCTTTGGAGGGATGTCTGGAAACACCATATATTTT
TRBJ2-5	TRBV10-3	few	-	CAISEWERDQETQYF	TGTGCCATCAGTGAGTGGGAAAGGGACCAAGAGACCCAGTACTTC
TRBJ1-3	TRBV2	many	-	CASRPGAQGNTIYF	TGTGCCAGCAGGCCGGGGGCTCAGGGAAACACCATATATTTT
TRBJ2-2	TRBV6-2/TRBV6-3	-	TRBD2	CASRRTRLAGGRATNTGELFF	TGTGCCAGCAGGCGGACTAGACTAGCGGGGGGGAGGGCCACGAACACCGGGGAGCTGTTTTTT
TRBJ2-1	TRBV5-1	many	-	CASSLGDVGYNEQFF	TGCGCCAGCAGCTTGGGGGACGTGGGGTACAATGAGCAGTTCTTC
TRBJ1-2	TRBV29-1	many	-	CSVGEVPNYGYTF	TGCAGCGTTGGGGAGGTCCCTAACTATGGCTACACCTTC
TRBJ1-2	TRBV5-1	many	-	CASSLAGLGGYTF	TGCGCCAGCAGCTTGGCCGGGCTGGGTGGCTACACCTTC
TRBJ1-5	TRBV6-6	few	-	CASSYSGRVHF	TGTGCCAGCAGTTACTCGGGCCGAGTGCATTTT
TRBJ1-4	TRBV5-1	many	-	CASSLEQTNEKLFF	TGCGCCAGCAGCTTGGAACAGACGAATGAAAAACTGTTTTTT